The rows below give T cell receptor beta chains drawn from one sample of a study of blood T cell repertoires in COVID-19. Only in-frame clones appear in the TCRdb table, and some are missing; sequencing was by immunoSEQ multiplex PCR. The sample yields 300,000 or so clones, 80% to 90% seen once. The sequenced sample consisted of peripheral blood. The receptor set was obtained from a woman in her fifties or sixties who had recovered from COVID-19. Both conserved end residues are part of each CDR3. D genes are given only for firm matches. Clone size is not always given. Where it is, it says once, few, many or a class for expanded clones.

len | abundance | d_gene | j_gene | v_gene | CDR3nt | CDR3aa
17 | . | TRBD2 | TRBJ2-5 | TRBV6-2/TRBV6-3 | TGTGCCAGCAGTTACCCAACTAGCGGGGGATTCCAAGAGACCCAGTACTTC | CASSYPTSGGFQETQYF
18 | . | TRBD2 | TRBJ2-3 | TRBV4-2 | TGTGCCAGCAGCCATCCGAGGGGCGGGGGGGCTAGCACAGATACGCAGTATTTT | CASSHPRGGGASTDTQYF
15 | . | . | TRBJ2-5 | TRBV6-5 | TGTGCCAGCAGTCCCCGGGGATTCGGAGGGGAGACCCAGTACTTC | CASSPRGFGGETQYF
14 | . | TRBD2 | TRBJ2-1 | TRBV29-1 | TGCAGCGGCTCTCTAGCGGGGTGGCGCAATGAGCAGTTCTTC | CSGSLAGWRNEQFF
13 | . | TRBD2 | TRBJ2-7 | TRBV6-5 | TGTGCCAGCATCAAAGCGGGAGCCTACGAGCAGTACTTC | CASIKAGAYEQYF
12 | . | . | TRBJ1-1 | TRBV6-5 | TGTGCCAGCACCCCGAGGAGGACTGAAGCTTTCTTT | CASTPRRTEAFF
16 | . | . | TRBJ2-2 | TRBV4-1 | TGCGCCAGCAGCCAAGTGAATGGGCTCCGAAGGGGGGAGCTGTTTTTT | CASSQVNGLRRGELFF
13 | . | . | TRBJ2-3 | TRBV19 | TGTGCCACAGGACAGACCGACACAGATACGCAGTATTTT | CATGQTDTDTQYF
15 | few | TRBD1 | TRBJ1-6 | TRBV7-6 | TGTGCCAGCAGCTCCCGGGACAGGGGTTATTCACCCCTCCACTTT | CASSSRDRGYSPLHF
14 | . | . | TRBJ1-4 | TRBV19 | TGTGCCAGTAGTATTTCACGGAGTAATGAAAAACTGTTTTTT | CASSISRSNEKLFF
14 | . | . | TRBJ1-2 | TRBV18 | TGTGCCAGCTCAGCCCAAGGAGCTAACTATGGCTACACCTTC | CASSAQGANYGYTF
13 | . | TRBD1 | TRBJ1-3 | TRBV5-4 | TGTGCCAGCAGCTCGACAGGGGGAAACACCATATATTTT | CASSSTGGNTIYF
12 | . | TRBD1 | TRBJ1-2 | TRBV19 | TGTGCCAGTAGTCCGGGACAGGTTGGCTACACCTTC | CASSPGQVGYTF
13 | few | . | TRBJ1-5 | TRBV12-1 | TGTGCCAGCAGCTTCCAAACAGATCAGCCCCAGCATTTT | CASSFQTDQPQHF
15 | . | TRBD1 | TRBJ1-2 | TRBV18 | TGTGCCAGCTCTGCCGGGACAGGAGACCACTATGGCTACACCTTC | CASSAGTGDHYGYTF
15 | . | TRBD2 | TRBJ2-3 | TRBV19 | TGTGCCACCCTTACGACTAGCGGGGGGGCGGATACGCAGTATTTT | CATLTTSGGADTQYF
13 | . | . | TRBJ2-5 | TRBV10-3 | TGTGCCACCCGGGACGGGGGATCGGAGACCCAGTACTTC | CATRDGGSETQYF
15 | . | TRBD1 | TRBJ2-7 | TRBV11-2 | TGTGCCAGCAGCTCCTACTCGGGACAGTACTACGAGCAGTACTTC | CASSSYSGQYYEQYF
15 | . | TRBD2 | TRBJ2-1 | TRBV6-2/TRBV6-3 | TGTGCCAGCAGTCAAGCGGGAGGGCCCCCCAATGAGCAGTTCTTC | CASSQAGGPPNEQFF
14 | . | TRBD1 | TRBJ2-7 | TRBV2 | TGTGCCAGCAAGAGGGGACAGGGGGCAAACGAGCAGTACTTC | CASKRGQGANEQYF
14 | once | . | TRBJ2-5 | TRBV11-2 | TGTGCCAGCAGCTCCCCCCCCGGGAGAGAGACCCAGTACTTC | CASSSPPGRETQYF
14 | . | TRBD1 | TRBJ2-3 | TRBV19 | TGTGCCAGTAGTGAGCGACAGGGCCCAGATACGCAGTATTTT | CASSERQGPDTQYF
16 | . | TRBD2 | TRBJ2-1 | TRBV4-3 | TGCGCCAGCAGCCAAGATGGGGGCGGGAGGAGTAATGAGCAGTTCTTC | CASSQDGGGRSNEQFF
13 | few | TRBD1 | TRBJ2-7 | TRBV2 | TGTGCCAGCAGTGTGGACAGGGGGCGGTTGGGTCGCTTC | CASSVDRGRLGRF
16 | . | TRBD2 | TRBJ2-7 | TRBV3-1/TRBV3-2 | TGTGCCAGCAGCATACGGACTAGCGGGAATTCCTACGAGCAGTACTTC | CASSIRTSGNSYEQYF
12 | . | . | TRBJ2-3 | TRBV19 | TGTGCCAGTAGTATGGGGAGAGATACGCAGTATTTT | CASSMGRDTQYF
15 | . | . | TRBJ1-1 | TRBV6-5 | TGTGCCAGCGCTAAGGACGGGGGAAGGAACACTGAAGCTTTCTTT | CASAKDGGRNTEAFF
15 | . | . | TRBJ2-6 | TRBV3-1/TRBV3-2 | TGTGCCAGCAGCCCGACACTCTCTGGGGCCAACGTCCTGACTTTC | CASSPTLSGANVLTF
13 | . | . | TRBJ1-2 | TRBV5-6 | TGTGCCAGCAGCTCGAGGACAGACCCCGGCTACACCTTC | CASSSRTDPGYTF
15 | . | TRBD2 | TRBJ2-3 | TRBV28 | TGTGCCAGCAGGGAACTAGCGGGAGTAGAAGATACGCAGTATTTT | CASRELAGVEDTQYF
14 | . | . | TRBJ1-4 | TRBV18 | TGTGCCAGCTCACCATACGGACAGCCGGAAAAACTGTTTTTT | CASSPYGQPEKLFF
17 | . | TRBD2 | TRBJ2-5 | TRBV24-1 | TGTGCCACCAGTGGCCCCGCTAGCGGGGGGGATGGAGAAACCCAGTACTTC | CATSGPASGGDGETQYF
16 | . | . | TRBJ2-7 | TRBV19 | TGTGCCAGTAGTATAGGTACTATGTGGGGACTCTACGAGCAGTACTTC | CASSIGTMWGLYEQYF
18 | . | TRBD1 | TRBJ1-4 | TRBV7-9 | TGTGCCAGCCCGCCGCGGGACAGGGGAGGTTTGGCTAATGAAAAACTGTTTTTT | CASPPRDRGGLANEKLFF
14 | . | . | TRBJ1-1 | TRBV27 | TGTGCCAGCACCCTGCGGGGGGGTAACACTGAAGCTTTCTTT | CASTLRGGNTEAFF
14 | . | . | TRBJ1-1 | TRBV11-2 | TGTGCCAGCAGCTTAGTACGGGGGAACACTGAAGCTTTCTTT | CASSLVRGNTEAFF
13 | once | TRBD1 | TRBJ2-1 | TRBV27 | TGTGCCACCCGGGACAGGGGTTACAATGAGCAGTTCTTC | CATRDRGYNEQFF
14 | . | . | TRBJ2-3 | TRBV6-2/TRBV6-3 | TGTGCCAGCAGTTACGCGGGGCGCACAGATACGCAGTATTTT | CASSYAGRTDTQYF
13 | . | . | TRBJ2-1 | TRBV19 | TGTGCCAGTAGGACTGCCTCCTACAATGAGCAGTTCTTC | CASRTASYNEQFF
15 | . | TRBD1 | TRBJ2-7 | TRBV5-6 | TGTGCCAGCAGCCGACAGGGTTTCATAGTCTACGAGCAGTACTTC | CASSRQGFIVYEQYF
17 | . | . | TRBJ2-2 | TRBV25-1 | TGTGCCAGCAGTGCCCACGGAGGGCCCCTTTACACCGGGGAGCTGTTTTTT | CASSAHGGPLYTGELFF
14 | . | . | TRBJ1-6 | TRBV27 | TGTGCCAGCAGTAAACAGGCAGACAATTCACCCCTCCACTTT | CASSKQADNSPLHF
16 | . | TRBD2 | TRBJ2-3 | TRBV7-8 | TGTGCCAGCAGCTTAGTTGGAGCGGGGGGGTTAGATACGCAGTATTTT | CASSLVGAGGLDTQYF